The 22 T cell receptor beta chains listed next were all sequenced from one sample in a study of control samples from healthy donors and cancer patients. Generated by immunoSEQ multiplex PCR, the TCRdb table keeps only in-frame clones and is missing some. The data contain approximately 17,000 clones, about 89% of them singletons. The sample was PBMCs. The receptors stem from a man in his sixties with head and neck cancer.

The chain joins TRBV9 to TRBJ1-6; D perhaps matches TRBD1 (5 bases). CDR3 size: 17 residues. The V end lost 0 bases, the J end lost 0 bases, and 10 bases lay between the germline ends. CDR1 SGDLS and CDR2 YYNGEE come from the germline V gene. CDR3 sequence reads: CASSVDYRPSYNSPLHF. In DNA form, the CDR3 reads TGTGCCAGCAGCGTAGATTACAGGCCCTCCTATAATTCACCCCTCCACTTT.

This chain uses TRBV6-5 with TRBJ2-7; 7 nucleotides align to TRBD1. The germline V gene encodes CDR1 MNHEY and CDR2 SVGAGI. The CDR3 has 15 residues. The J segment lost 0 bases and the V segment lost 2 bases, leaving 4 bases of the junction unmatched. CDR3 region: CASSYATGYSYEQYF. The CDR3 DNA sequence: TGTGCCAGCAGTTACGCGACAGGGTACTCCTACGAGCAGTACTTC.

V gene TRBV19 combines with J gene TRBJ1-3; D possibly corresponds to TRBD1 (6 bases). Germline V CDR1 and CDR2: LNHDA, SQIVND (reference sequence). CDR3 length: 14 amino acids. V lost 6 bases to trimming and J lost 0 bases, with 9 bases between them. CDR3 in amino acids: CASRGQLSGNTIYF. In nucleotides, the CDR3 is TGTGCCAGTAGAGGACAGCTCTCTGGAAACACCATATATTTT.

The J gene is TRBJ2-1, the V gene TRBV19; no clear D gene. Germline loops: CDR1 LNHDA, CDR2 SQIVND (reference sequence). This CDR3 has 13 residues. The germline V and J ends were trimmed by 4 bases and 7 bases, with 11 bases remaining between them. The CDR3 DNA reads as TGTGCCAGTAGTACCAACGTCCGGAATGAGCAGTTCTTC. As protein: CASSTNVRNEQFF.

The V gene is TRBV4-1, the J gene TRBJ1-6, with a weak D call TRBD1 (6 bases). Trimming shortened V by 0 bases and J by 7 bases, and 13 bases separated the two germline ends. Germline V gene sequence: CDR1 MGHRA, CDR2 YSYEKL. The CDR3 consists of 16 residues. DNA of the CDR3: TGCGCCAGCAGCCAAGAGACTGGGGGCATGAATTCACCCCTCCACTTT. Its protein product is CASSQETGGMNSPLHF.

The CDR3, as DNA: TGCGCCAGCAGCCCATCTAGCGGGAGAGGGGAGACCCAGTACTTC. It translates to CASSPSSGRGETQYF. The V call is TRBV5-1, the J call TRBJ2-5, with 10 bases identical to TRBD2. CDR1 and CDR2 (germline): SGHRS, YFSETQ. The ends lost 4 bases at V and 5 bases at J; junction bases unmatched: 8. The CDR3 covers 15 residues. Looking up the rest from reference TRBV5-1 and TRBJ2-5 gives the full variable domain: KAGVTQTPRYLIKTRGQQVTLSCSPISGHRSVSWYQQTPGQGLQFLFEYFSETQRNKGNFPGRFSGRQFSNSRSEMNVSTLELGDSALYLCASSPSSGRGETQYFGPGTRLLVL.

The CDR3 spells CSAPTGRDQYF. CDR3 in DNA: TGCAGTGCTCCAACTGGAAGGGACCAGTACTTC. The chain has TRBV20-1 and TRBJ2-5, with D unresolved. The CDR3 runs 11 residues. V shed 5 bases and J shed 10 bases, with 14 bases lying between them. CDR1 is DFQATT, CDR2 SNEGSKA, per germline (reference sequence).

The rearrangement joins TRBV6-1 to TRBJ2-5, with D perhaps matching TRBD2 (6 bases). This CDR3 spans 13 amino acids. The ends were cut back, 1 base at V and 5 bases at J, with 8 bases in the middle. CDR1 MNHNS and CDR2 SASEGT come from the germline V gene. CDR3 sequence: CASSEGLAETQYF. In DNA, the CDR3 is TGTGCCAGCAGTGAAGGGCTAGCGGAGACCCAGTACTTC.

The chain joins TRBV2 to TRBJ1-2, with 7 bases lining up with TRBD1. Germline assignment: CDR1 SNHLY and CDR2 FYNNEI. Trimming took 8 bases from V and 2 from J; bases not matched to a gene: 14. This CDR3 region has 16 residues. The CDR3 is CASPQGPTGANYGYTF. The CDR3, as DNA: TGTGCCAGCCCTCAGGGACCCACAGGGGCCAACTATGGCTACACCTTC. The variable domain in full, with the rest retrieved from reference TRBV2 and TRBJ1-2, is EPEVTQTPSHQVTQMGQEVILRCVPISNHLYFYWYRQILGQKVEFLVSFYNNEISEKSEIFDDQFSVERPDGSNFTLKIRSTKLEDSAMYFCASPQGPTGANYGYTFGSGTRLTVV.

The CDR3 region is CASSPGLARGNEQFF. CDR3 nucleotide sequence: TGTGCCAGCAGCCCGGGACTAGCTAGGGGCAATGAGCAGTTCTTC. This chain uses TRBV11-2 with TRBJ2-1; the match to TRBD2 covers 9 bases. The CDR3 has 15 residues. Germline V gene sequence: CDR1 SGHAT, CDR2 FQNNGV. V gave up 5 bases and J gave up 6 bases; unmatched junction bases: 8.

V and J are TRBV12-5 and TRBJ2-6; the D is unclear. This CDR3 comprises 14 residues. Trimming removed 3 bases from V and 0 bases from J, with 3 bases in between. Per germline, CDR1 LGHNT and CDR2 FRNRAP. The CDR3 DNA reads as TGTGCTAGTGGTTTCCTCTCTGGGGCCAACGTCCTGACTTTC. Translation: CASGFLSGANVLTF.

The rearrangement joins TRBV6-6 to TRBJ1-1; no reliable D call. The length of the CDR3 is 13 residues. V dropped 4 bases and J dropped 1 base, with 7 bases sitting between them. CDR1 and CDR2 (germline): MNHNY, SVGAGI (reference sequence). CDR3 DNA: TGTGCCAGCAGTTTAGACGGGAACACTGAAGCTTTCTTT. Its translation: CASSLDGNTEAFF.

The rearrangement joins TRBV2 to TRBJ2-7; the D is unclear. The V end lost 5 bases, the J end lost 3 bases, and 17 bases lay between the germline ends. The CDR3 extends over 15 amino acids. Germline V gene lookup returns CDR1 SNHLY and CDR2 FYNNEI. In DNA, the CDR3 is TGTGCCAGCAGTCCACGCCCCGGAAGGGTCTACGAGCAGTACTTC. Translating it yields CASSPRPGRVYEQYF.

The CDR3 sequence: CASSRQGGNIQYF. The CDR3 bases are TGTGCCAGCAGCCGGCAGGGGGGAAACATTCAGTACTTC. The chain links TRBV3-1 (or the pseudogene TRBV3-2) to TRBJ2-4; perhaps TRBD1 as D (7 bases). Trimming cost V 4 bases and J 6 bases, with 10 bases left between them. The CDR3 runs 13 residues. The germline V gene encodes CDR1 LGHDT and CDR2 YNNKEL (reference sequence).

The V gene is TRBV5-6, the J gene TRBJ2-1, with TRBD1 matching 9 bases. The length of the CDR3 is 15 residues. Trimming removed 1 base from V and 7 bases from J; junction bases left unmatched: 6. Germline CDR1 and CDR2: SGHDT and YYEEEE. The CDR3 bases are TGTGCCAGCAGCTTGCGGACAGGGGAATATAATGAGCAGTTCTTC. Its translation is CASSLRTGEYNEQFF.

This rearrangement joins TRBV3-1 (or the pseudogene TRBV3-2) to TRBJ1-4; D uncertain. Germline-derived CDR1 and CDR2 are LGHDT and YNNKEL (reference sequence). V was pared by 5 bases and J by 14 bases, with 18 bases between. The CDR3 has 13 amino acids. The CDR3 DNA is TGTGCCAGCAGCTATCGAGCCGGGGTCTGGCTGTTTTTT. It yields the protein CASSYRAGVWLFF.

The chain is built from TRBV11-3 and TRBJ2-1, with TRBD2 matching over 9 bases. This CDR3 comprises 15 residues. Trimming at V came to 2 bases and at J to 1 base, leaving 0 bases not matched to a gene. CDR1 and CDR2 from the germline V gene are SGHNT and YENEEA. For the CDR3, the DNA is TGTGCCAGCAGCTTAAGCGGGGGGTCCTACAATGAGCAGTTCTTC. Translated, it gives CASSLSGGSYNEQFF.

The chain has TRBV19 and TRBJ2-7; the match to TRBD1 covers 8 bases. V gave up 3 bases and J gave up 4 bases; unmatched junction bases: 5. This CDR3 has 14 amino acids. From germline, CDR1 is LNHDA and CDR2 SQIVND (reference sequence). CDR3 DNA sequence: TGTGCCAGTAGTATCGGGACAGGCACGTACGAGCAGTACTTC. This translates into CASSIGTGTYEQYF.

This rearrangement joins TRBV7-9 to TRBJ2-3; D is perhaps TRBD2 (6 bases). CDR1 and CDR2 from the germline V gene are SEHNR and FQNEAQ (reference sequence). The CDR3 is 15 amino acids. Between the trimmed V and J ends, which lost 5 bases and 2 bases, there was a span of 14 bases. For the CDR3, the DNA is TGTGCCAGCAGCCACCGGGACTCATTCACAGATACGCAGTATTTT. Its translation: CASSHRDSFTDTQYF.

V usage is TRBV11-3 and J usage is TRBJ2-2, with D possibly called TRBD1 or TRBD2 (5 bases each). Germline V lookup: CDR1 SGHNT, CDR2 YENEEA. The ends were cut back, 7 bases at V and 4 bases at J, with 16 bases in the middle. There are 15 residues in the CDR3. CDR3 in amino acids: CASTKTRGVTGELFF. The DNA for the CDR3 is TGTGCCAGCACAAAGACAAGAGGGGTCACCGGGGAGCTGTTTTTT.

The chain couples TRBV6-5 to TRBJ2-1, with D perhaps TRBD1 or TRBD2 (5 bases each). This CDR3 contains 14 residues. The germline gives CDR1 MNHEY, CDR2 SVGAGI. V dropped 0 bases and J dropped 6 bases, with 9 bases sitting between them. For the CDR3, the DNA is TGTGCCAGCAGTTACTCCCCAGGGAGCAATGAGCAGTTCTTC. Encoded protein: CASSYSPGSNEQFF.

This sequence joins TRBV27 and TRBJ2-1, with 7 bases fitting TRBD2. V trimming: 2 bases; J trimming: 5 bases; junction bases outside the gene matches: 6. The CDR3 consists of 15 residues. CDR1 is MNHEY, CDR2 SMNVEV, per germline (reference sequence). CDR3 nucleotide sequence: TGTGCCAGCAGTTTAGTATGGGGGGGGGACAATGAGCAGTTCTTC. Its translation is CASSLVWGGDNEQFF.